This T cell receptor beta chain was captured in a study of post-analysis software for immune sequencing data (dated by TCRdb to 2015 to 2017). Turning to the overall study: Relapsing-remitting, secondary progressive and progressive-relapsing multiple sclerosis were recorded as disease courses, and subtype annotation was lacking for some patients. The patient repertoires were compared against 11 previously published healthy control repertoires obtained from donors aged roughly 6 to 26 years. A subset of samples was prepared in parallel using single-end sample barcoding, then pooled and co-amplified after Illumina adapter ligation.

Counted from cysteine to phenylalanine, this CDR3 has 14 amino acids. Kept here is only the CDR3 DNA, which spans 42 bases and is read in frame from base 1. V and J are trimmed by 3 bases and 7 bases, and the gene matches miss 6 bases of the junction. The germline V gene sets CDR1 to SGHVS and CDR2 to FNYEAQ. The receptor library was made with PCR. Data came from an Illumina HiSeq 2500. Unique molecular identifiers were incorporated into TCR beta cDNA libraries to reduce PCR and sequencing biases. Every 1 to 10 million input T cells yielded 500,000 or so cDNA molecules, meaning each molecule approximated one T cell. Patient libraries were prepared and sequenced with the same protocol used for the earlier healthy control dataset. Within a given batch, samples were prepared together, multiplexed and sequenced on the same HiSeq lane. On the study's bioinformatics: MIGEC was used to process the raw barcoded reads, and molecular identifier groups with only a single read were discarded before consensus assembly and CDR3 extraction. Clonotype tables were post-analysed with VDJtools, normalizing diversity by down-sampling all datasets to the smallest sample size. Repertoire overlap clustering matched CDR3 amino acid but not nucleotide sequences to correct batch-related cross-sample contamination. Starting from the raw public reads, TCRdb applied fastp trimming at Q25, assembled clones with MiXCR and retained in-frame beta chains. Entries are consolidated by CDR3 protein sequence, retaining the most common genes and DNA. The authors' filters were not applied to this entry. This sample holds hundreds of thousands of distinct CDR3 sequences; about 32% were observed only once. The ten largest clones represent under 0.7% of the sample.

This clonotype was detected a few times. Its binding antigen is unknown. Nothing much larger sits one base from this clone, and base qualities are not available. TCR beta repertoires were profiled from peripheral blood of 10 to 15 young patients with multiple sclerosis to demonstrate the VDJtools post-analysis software. The patients with multiple sclerosis were children and adolescents between about 6 and 15 years of age. Summary of the overall study and its limitations: Four or five TRBV segments, including TRBV5-6, TRBV5-1 and TRBV20-1, were significantly more frequent in patients than controls. Compared with controls, multiple sclerosis patients had significantly lower normalized Chao1 diversity, a finding suggesting substantial peripheral T-cell clonal expansion. The multiple sclerosis patient group was slightly younger than the control group. Direct clustering with F measure revealed strong co-clustering of samples prepared in the same batch, which led to a batch-effect correction.

Sequencing used blood. The sequence came from a girl aged 10-17 years with multiple sclerosis. The rearrangement combines TRBV7-6 with TRBJ2-7; 10 junctional bases match TRBD2. The sequence in DNA is TGTGCCAGCAGCTTCCTAGCGGGGGATGGAGAGCAGTACTTC. It specifies CASSFLAGDGEQYF.